This T cell receptor beta chain stems from a study of blood T cell repertoires in COVID-19. Study details: T cells, B-cell-depleted T cells, or PBMCs provided the cDNA or gDNA that served as material.

As processed by the authors: Amplification of reference gene primers was used by the study to estimate nucleated cell counts. Libraries were prepared by immunoSEQ multiplex PCR; TCRdb keeps only in-frame clonotypes and omits some of them. The V and J calls and clone size were taken over from that table, and D and trimming were inferred from the DNA. This sample has over 150,000 clones, with 86% found just once. Trimming took off 4 bases at V and 2 bases at J, with 15 bases between the two ends. Germline V lookup: CDR1 LGHNA, CDR2 YNFKEQ. This CDR3 spans 15 amino acids. The chain links TRBV4-2 to TRBJ2-7, with TRBD2 as a possible D gene (5 bases). Input material: peripheral blood. The sequence was obtained from a man between 45 and 60 years old with active or convalescent COVID-19. CDR3 residues: CASSPRQIGTYEQYF. Here the CDR3 DNA reads TGTGCCAGCAGCCCCCGACAAATCGGGACCTACGAGCAGTACTTC.